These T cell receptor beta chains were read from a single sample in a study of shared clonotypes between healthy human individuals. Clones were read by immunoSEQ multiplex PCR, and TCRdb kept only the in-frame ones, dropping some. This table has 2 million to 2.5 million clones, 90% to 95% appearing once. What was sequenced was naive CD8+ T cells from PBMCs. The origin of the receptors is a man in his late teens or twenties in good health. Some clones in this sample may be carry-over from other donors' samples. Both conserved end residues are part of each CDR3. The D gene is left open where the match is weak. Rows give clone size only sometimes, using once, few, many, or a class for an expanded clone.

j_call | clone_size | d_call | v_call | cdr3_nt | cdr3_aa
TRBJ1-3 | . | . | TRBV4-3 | TGCGCCAGCAGCCCCGGGACACACACTGGAAACACCATATATTTT | CASSPGTHTGNTIYF
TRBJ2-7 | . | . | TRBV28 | TGTGCCAGCCAGGAGGGCAGCTCCTACGAGCAGTACTTC | CASQEGSSYEQYF
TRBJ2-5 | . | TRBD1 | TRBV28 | TGTGCCAGCAGTAACAGGGGGCTTTTAGAAGAGACCCAGTACTTC | CASSNRGLLEETQYF
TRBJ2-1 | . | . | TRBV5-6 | TGTGCCAGCAGCTTGGAATTCGGCGAGCAGTTCTTC | CASSLEFGEQFF
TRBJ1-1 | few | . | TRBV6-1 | TGTGCCAGCAGTGACAGACACCAGAACACTGAAGCTTTCTTT | CASSDRHQNTEAFF
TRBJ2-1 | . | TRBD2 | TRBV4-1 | TGCGCCAGCAGCCAAGGATGGGGACTAGCGGCCTACAATGAGCAGTTCTTC | CASSQGWGLAAYNEQFF
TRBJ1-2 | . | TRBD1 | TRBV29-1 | TGCAGCGTTGAAGACCCAGGGGGCCCGATCTATGGCTACACCTTC | CSVEDPGGPIYGYTF
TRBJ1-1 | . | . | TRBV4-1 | TGCGCCAGCAGCCAGAGATGGGGGGACACTGAAGCTTTCTTT | CASSQRWGDTEAFF
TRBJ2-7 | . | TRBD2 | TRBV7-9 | TGTGCCAGCAGCTCATATGCCGGGACTAGCGGGAGGGTTTCCTACGAGCAGTACTTC | CASSSYAGTSGRVSYEQYF
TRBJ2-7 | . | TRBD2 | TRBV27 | TGTGCCAGCAGTTTACTAGCGGGAAGGTACGAGCAGTACTTC | CASSLLAGRYEQYF
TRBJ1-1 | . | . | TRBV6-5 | TGTGCCAGCACTTCGGTGGGGGGGACTGAAGCTTTCTTT | CASTSVGGTEAFF
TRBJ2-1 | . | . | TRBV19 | TGTGCCAGTAGTATAGACCGAGAGGGGTGGAATGAGCAGTTCTTC | CASSIDREGWNEQFF
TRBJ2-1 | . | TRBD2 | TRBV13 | TGTGCCAGCAGCAGCGGGAGGAGGCTCAATGAGCAGTTCTTC | CASSSGRRLNEQFF
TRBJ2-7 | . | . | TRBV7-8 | TGTGCCACCCTCGAGACTAGTCCACACTACGAGCAGTACTTC | CATLETSPHYEQYF
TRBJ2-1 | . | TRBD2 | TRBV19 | TGTGCCAGTAGTATTAGTAGCGGGATGGACAATGAGCAGTTCTTC | CASSISSGMDNEQFF
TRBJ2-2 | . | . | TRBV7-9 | TGTGCCAGCCAGGCGCAGGGAACCGGGGAGCTGTTTTTT | CASQAQGTGELFF
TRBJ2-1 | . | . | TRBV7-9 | TGTGCCACCCTCCCCCGGGCCAGAGACAATGAGCAGTTCTTC | CATLPRARDNEQFF
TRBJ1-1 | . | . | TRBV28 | TGTGCCAGCAGTTTGAACACAGGTTACACTGAAGCTTTCTTT | CASSLNTGYTEAFF
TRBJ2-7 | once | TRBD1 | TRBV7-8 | TGTGCCTCCCGGGACAGGGGGCGTGAGCAGTACTTC | CASRDRGREQYF
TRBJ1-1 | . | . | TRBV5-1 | TGCGCCAGCAGCTTGGACCAGGGGAACACTGAAGCTTTCTTT | CASSLDQGNTEAFF
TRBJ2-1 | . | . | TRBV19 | TGTGCCAGTAGTTTCGGGACCGACGTCTACAATGAGCAGTTCTTC | CASSFGTDVYNEQFF
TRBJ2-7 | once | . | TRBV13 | TGTGCCAGCACCTTATGCTACGAGCAGTACTTC | CASTLCYEQYF
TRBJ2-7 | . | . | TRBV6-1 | TGTGCCAGCAGTGTGTCCATTAGCTCCTACGAGCAGTACTTC | CASSVSISSYEQYF
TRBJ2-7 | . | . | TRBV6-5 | TGTGCCAGCAGTAGGTCCCGGGACACCTACGAGCAGTACTTC | CASSRSRDTYEQYF
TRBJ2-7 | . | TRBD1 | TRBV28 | TGTGCCAGCAGTTTACGACAGGGGGGCAGGAACGAGCAGTACTTC | CASSLRQGGRNEQYF
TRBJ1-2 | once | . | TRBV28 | TGTGCCAGCAGTTCGTCGGGAGGGCGCGCCTATGGCTACACCTTC | CASSSSGGRAYGYTF
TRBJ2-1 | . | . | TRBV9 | TGTGCCAGCAGCGTAGGCGGGCTGTCCTACAATGAGCAGTTCTTC | CASSVGGLSYNEQFF
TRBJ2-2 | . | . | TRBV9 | TGTGCCAGCAGCGGACTAGGATGGGGCGGGGAGCTGTTTTTT | CASSGLGWGGELFF
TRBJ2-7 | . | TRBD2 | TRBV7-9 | TGTGCCAGCAGCCCCCGGGACCCTCGCACGGGAGGCCGAGGGGAGCAGTACTTC | CASSPRDPRTGGRGEQYF
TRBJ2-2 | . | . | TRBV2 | TGTGCCAGCAGGGGACTTTTGAACACCGGGGAGCTGTTTTTT | CASRGLLNTGELFF
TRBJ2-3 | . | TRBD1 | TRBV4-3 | TGCGCCAGCAGCTGGGACAGGGCCACAGATACGCAGTATTTT | CASSWDRATDTQYF
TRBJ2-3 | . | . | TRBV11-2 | TGTGCCAGCAGCCTAGGGGCAGGGCGGGATACGCAGTATTTT | CASSLGAGRDTQYF
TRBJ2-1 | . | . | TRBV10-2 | TGCGCCAGCAGTGAGTTGGGTGGGGCCTCCTACAATGAGCAGTTCTTC | CASSELGGASYNEQFF
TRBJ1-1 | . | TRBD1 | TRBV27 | TGTGCCAGCAGTTCCACAGGGGTCACTGAAGCTTTCTTT | CASSSTGVTEAFF
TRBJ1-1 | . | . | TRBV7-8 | TGTGCCAGCAGCTTAGACAGGACCCTGAACACTGAAGCTTTCTTT | CASSLDRTLNTEAFF
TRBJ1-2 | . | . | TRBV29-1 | TGCAGCGTTGACGCAGGGTCGCCGACTTATGGCTACACCTTC | CSVDAGSPTYGYTF
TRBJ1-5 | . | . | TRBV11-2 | TGTGCCAGCAGCCTATATAGCCGGGACAAAAATCAGCCCCAGCATTTT | CASSLYSRDKNQPQHF
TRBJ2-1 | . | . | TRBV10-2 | TGCGCCAGCAGTGCGGCAGGGAAACAAAATGAGCAGTTCTTC | CASSAAGKQNEQFF
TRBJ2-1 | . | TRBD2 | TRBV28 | TGTGCCAGCAGTACTCGACTAGCGGGAAACTCTTACAATGAGCAGTTCTTC | CASSTRLAGNSYNEQFF
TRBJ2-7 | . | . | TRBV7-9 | TGTGCCAGCAGCTTAGACGGGAGAAGGAGTCGCGAGCAGTACTTC | CASSLDGRRSREQYF
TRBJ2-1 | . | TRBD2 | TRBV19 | TGTGCCAGTGGGGAACTAGCGGGAGGGAATGAGCAGTTCTTC | CASGELAGGNEQFF
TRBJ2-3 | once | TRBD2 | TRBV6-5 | TGTGCCAGCAGTTACTCGGGGACTAGCGGCACAGATACGCAGTATTTT | CASSYSGTSGTDTQYF
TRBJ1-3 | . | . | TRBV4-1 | TGCGCCAGCAGCCAAGATCCCCCGGGACCGAGGGGGGACACCATATATTTT | CASSQDPPGPRGDTIYF
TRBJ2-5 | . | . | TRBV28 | TGTGCCAGCAGTACCCGGGGTAGCGCCGAAGAGACCCAGTACTTC | CASSTRGSAEETQYF
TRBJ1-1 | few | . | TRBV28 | TGTGCCAGCATCACGCAGGGAGACACTGAAGCTTTCTTT | CASITQGDTEAFF
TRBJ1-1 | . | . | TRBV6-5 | TGTGCCAGCAGTTACTTCTCCGGCGGGGTGAACACTGAAGCTTTCTTT | CASSYFSGGVNTEAFF
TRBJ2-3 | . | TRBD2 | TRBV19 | TGTGCCAGTAGTTTCACGGGACTAGCGGGAATGGGTGCGGATACGCAGTATTTT | CASSFTGLAGMGADTQYF
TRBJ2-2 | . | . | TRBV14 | TGTGCCAGCAGCCAAGAAGGGTTCGATGTACGACTTCTGAACACCGGGGAGCTGTTTTTT | CASSQEGFDVRLLNTGELFF
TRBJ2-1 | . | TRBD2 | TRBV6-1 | TGTGCCATCGGGACTAGCGGCTACAATGAGCAGTTCTTC | CAIGTSGYNEQFF